These T cell receptor beta chains were read from a single sample in a study of cytomegalovirus exposure and HLA in healthy donors. Libraries were prepared by immunoSEQ multiplex PCR; TCRdb keeps only in-frame clonotypes and omits some of them. The profile covers around 230,000 clones, with about 85% appearing a single time and about 0.25% taken by the ten largest. Sequenced material: PBMCs. These receptors came from a girl aged 2-10 years in good health and CMV-seronegative. Each CDR3 is given with its conserved first and last residue. Fields, in order: clone size, D gene, V gene, J gene, CDR3 DNA, CDR3 protein. A D gene is named only where the DNA matches it firmly. A clone size is listed for some rows: how often the clone was seen (once, few, many), or a class if it is expanded.

>-|TRBD1|TRBV7-9|TRBJ1-1
TGTGCCAGCAGCTTATTCGGGACAGGGAACACTGAAGCTTTCTTT
CASSLFGTGNTEAFF
>-|TRBD2|TRBV10-1|TRBJ2-7
TGCGCCAGCAGTATCGGGACTAGTCACGAGCAGTACTTC
CASSIGTSHEQYF
>-|TRBD2|TRBV5-4|TRBJ2-1
TGTGCCAGCAGCTTGGCCGGGACTAGCGTTAGTGAGCAGTTCTTC
CASSLAGTSVSEQFF
>-|-|TRBV7-8|TRBJ2-5
TGTGCCAGCAGCTTAAATGGAGCGCTTCAAGAGACCCAGTACTTC
CASSLNGALQETQYF
>-|TRBD1|TRBV19|TRBJ1-2
TGTGCCACCTTGCCGACAGGGGCGAACTATGGCTACACCTTC
CATLPTGANYGYTF
>-|-|TRBV6-5|TRBJ1-1
TGTGCCAGCAGTGCGACAGGGAACACTGAAGCTTTCTTT
CASSATGNTEAFF
>-|TRBD1|TRBV18|TRBJ1-6
TGTGCCAGCTCACCGACAGGGGAAAGGTCACCCCTCCACTTT
CASSPTGERSPLHF
>-|TRBD1|TRBV5-1|TRBJ2-5
TGCGCCAGCAGCCCAGGGGGAGAGACCCAGTACTTC
CASSPGGETQYF
>-|-|TRBV20-1|TRBJ1-4
TGCAGTGCTAGCAGGGGAGAAAAACTGTTTTTT
CSASRGEKLFF
>-|TRBD2|TRBV7-2|TRBJ2-1
TGTGCCAGCAGCCCGAGTCGACTAGCGGGGAGGGATGAGCAGTTCTTC
CASSPSRLAGRDEQFF
>-|TRBD1|TRBV30|TRBJ2-1
TGTGCCTGGACCCTACAGGGGTCCTACAATGAGCAGTTCTTC
CAWTLQGSYNEQFF
>once|-|TRBV6-6|TRBJ1-5
TGTGCCAGCAGGCGGGACGGTAATCAGCCCCAGCATTTT
CASRRDGNQPQHF